The 12 T cell receptor beta chains below all came from one sample that was sequenced in a study of metastatic and nonmetastatic thyroid tumors. TCRdb redid the clone calls on the PCR reads using MiXCR. The sample consists of about 30,000 clones, 35% of them appearing once. The entire patient cohort was treatment-naive prior to thyroid surgery. The sequenced sample was tumor tissue. The receptors stem from a female donor with papillary thyroid cancer or a benign thyroid nodule (not recorded which). Some clones in this sample may be carry-over from other donors' samples.

This clone appeared many times. The chain links TRBV28 to TRBJ1-2, with TRBD1 matching 7 bases. The CDR3 contains 12 residues. The germline V gene encodes CDR1 MDHEN and CDR2 SYDVKM. The trim removed 5 bases at V and 8 bases at J, leaving 5 bases unmatched. CDR3 region: CASSQGGWGYTF. DNA for the CDR3: TGTGCCAGCAGTCAAGGGGGCTGGGGCTACACCTTC.

This clone came up a few times. This chain uses TRBV5-1 with TRBJ2-1; TRBD2 matches at 7 bases. CDR1 and CDR2 (germline): SGHRS, YFSETQ. CDR3 size: 15 residues. Trimming removed 1 base from V and 4 bases from J; junction bases left unmatched: 5. This CDR3 reads CASSLLGEGYNEQFF. Here the CDR3 DNA reads TGCGCCAGCAGCTTGTTGGGGGAGGGTTACAATGAGCAGTTCTTC.

The V gene is TRBV12-3 or TRBV12-4, the J gene TRBJ1-1, with a possible D match to TRBD1 (5 bases). With 1 base removed from V and 5 bases from J, the gap between germline ends came to 8 bases. This CDR3 is 13 amino acids long. The DNA of the CDR3 is TGTGCCAGCAGTTTAGGCAGGGAGACTGAAGCTTTCTTT. Amino acid sequence: CASSLGRETEAFF.

In this sample, this clone turned up many times. This chain connects TRBV6-1 to TRBJ2-1, with 11 bases matching TRBD1. Germline lookup yields CDR1 MNHNS and CDR2 SASEGT. After removal of 6 bases from V and 13 bases from J, the junction contained 11 bases not matched to a gene. This CDR3 is built from 14 residues. The DNA for the CDR3 is TGTGCCAGCAGACGGGACAGGGGGACAAAGGGACAGTTCTTC. Amino acids: CASRRDRGTKGQFF.

This clone turned up a few times. The rearrangement uses TRBV28 and TRBJ2-7; D may be TRBD1 (6 bases). This CDR3 has 14 residues. Trimming left V 4 bases short and J 5 bases short, with 15 bases between. The germline V gene has CDR1 MDHEN and CDR2 SYDVKM. The CDR3 region is CASSSPRAGDEQYF. CDR3 DNA: TGTGCCAGCAGTTCCCCAAGGGCAGGGGACGAGCAGTACTTC.

This clone came up a few times. The rearrangement links TRBV28 to TRBJ1-5; TRBD1 aligns across 12 bases. Germline-derived CDR1 and CDR2 are MDHEN and SYDVKM. The CDR3 is made up of 17 amino acids. Germline trimming cut 6 bases from V and 2 bases from J; bases unmatched to any gene: 8. CDR3 loop: CASRSGTGGAGNQPQHF. CDR3 DNA: TGTGCCAGCAGATCCGGGACAGGGGGCGCCGGCAATCAGCCCCAGCATTTT.

The V gene is TRBV7-6, the J gene TRBJ2-5; 8 bases map to TRBD1. This CDR3 comprises 14 residues. The V and J ends lost 4 bases and 1 base, in that order; junction bases with no gene match: 2. Per germline, CDR1 SGHVS and CDR2 FNYEAQ. This CDR3 reads CASSYGQGQETQYF. The CDR3 region has the DNA TGTGCCAGCAGCTATGGACAGGGCCAAGAGACCCAGTACTTC.

This clone was detected a few times. J is TRBJ1-3 and V is TRBV6-1; D unresolved. There are 14 residues in the CDR3. V gave up 5 bases and J gave up 0 bases, with 8 bases separating them. Germline values: CDR1 MNHNS, CDR2 SASEGT. The chain's CDR3 is CASSTGSSGNTIYF. Here the CDR3 DNA reads TGTGCCAGCAGTACCGGGAGCTCTGGAAACACCATATATTTT.

The chain's CDR3 is CASSLASLDGHEQFF. The CDR3 nucleotides read TGTGCCAGCAGCTTAGCTAGCTTAGACGGACATGAGCAGTTCTTC. The J gene is TRBJ2-1, the V gene TRBV7-2; D gene uncertain. The V gene lost 0 bases and the J gene lost 8 bases, with 14 bases spanning the gap. There are 15 residues in the CDR3. Germline values: CDR1 SGHTA, CDR2 FQGNSA.

Of note for this clone: Other DNA sequences in this specimen translate into the identical CDR3. The gene calls are TRBV12-3 or TRBV12-4 and TRBJ2-7; perhaps D is TRBD1 or TRBD2 (5 bases each). Trimming cost V 5 bases and J 3 bases, with 8 bases left between them. CDR3 length: 12 amino acids. CDR3 bases: TGTGCCAGCAGTCCAGGGAGCTACGAGCAGTACTTC. Its translation: CASSPGSYEQYF.

This sequence joins TRBV2 and TRBJ1-6, with D maybe TRBD1 (5 bases). The CDR3 loop spans 15 amino acids. V lost 1 base to trimming and J lost 7 bases, with 11 bases between them. Germline V CDR1 and CDR2: SNHLY, FYNNEI. In nucleotides, the CDR3 is TGTGCCAGCAGTGAAGACGGGGCAGGAAATTCACCCCTCCACTTT. It translates to CASSEDGAGNSPLHF.

The chain carries TRBV7-9 and TRBJ2-7; the D is unclear. Trimming took off 4 bases at V and 3 bases at J, with 13 bases between the two ends. Germline V gene data show CDR1 as SEHNR and CDR2 as FQNEAQ (reference sequence). This CDR3 is 14 amino acids long. This CDR3 is CASSSERAVYEQYF. The CDR3 DNA is TGTGCCAGCAGCTCCGAACGGGCAGTCTACGAGCAGTACTTC. Using reference TRBV7-9 and TRBJ2-7 for the parts outside the CDR3, the full variable domain is DTGVSQNPRHKITKRGQNVTFRCDPISEHNRLYWYRQTLGQGPEFLTYFQNEAQLEKSRLLSDRFSAERPKGSFSTLEIQRTEQGDSAMYLCASSSERAVYEQYFGPGTRLTVT.